The 4 T cell receptor beta chains listed next were all sequenced from one sample in a study of PD-1 blockade in classical Hodgkin lymphoma. As for time point: cycle 4 day 1 (C4D1), after less than 7 weeks of nivolumab. There was relapse after autologous stem cell transplantation in every patient, and there was variation in brentuximab vedotin exposure. Profiled with immunoSEQ multiplex PCR; TCRdb holds only in-frame clones, not every one. The sample lists tens of thousands of clones, around 80% occurring once. The sequencing used peripheral blood mononuclear cells (PBMCs), collected before the fourth cycle of nivolumab. These receptors were obtained from a human donor with classical Hodgkin lymphoma.

This clone was seen once. The rearrangement links TRBV6-6 to TRBJ1-3; D gene ambiguous. Germline values: CDR1 MNHNY, CDR2 SVGAGI (reference sequence). Trimming took off 0 bases at V and 7 bases at J, with 13 bases between the two ends. The CDR3 sequence is 15 residues long. As DNA, the CDR3 is TGTGCCAGCAGTTACTCGGCTGGGGTAGGGAACACCATATATTTT. Encoded protein: CASSYSAGVGNTIYF.

This clone has a handful of counts. The chain combines TRBV4-1 with TRBJ2-5; possibly TRBD2 for D (6 bases). V was trimmed by 0 bases and J by 5 bases, leaving 19 bases between them. The germline gives CDR1 MGHRA, CDR2 YSYEKL. The CDR3 totals 17 residues. The CDR3: CASSQDPPGTGAETQYF. The CDR3 bases are TGCGCCAGCAGCCAAGATCCCCCAGGGACTGGGGCGGAGACCCAGTACTTC.

V gene TRBV5-6 combines with J gene TRBJ1-2; 8 positions agree with TRBD1. Germline CDR1 and CDR2: SGHDT and YYEEEE. The CDR3 is 15 residues long. V was pared by 4 bases and J by 4 bases, with 9 bases of the junction left unmatched. The CDR3 DNA reads as TGTGCCAGCAGCCCCGGTGCAGGGGGCGCCTATGGCTACACCTTC. It yields the protein CASSPGAGGAYGYTF.

This chain uses TRBV10-1 with TRBJ2-5; 8 nucleotides align to TRBD2. V gave up 3 bases and J gave up 5 bases; unmatched junction bases: 5. The CDR3 runs to 14 residues. Germline-derived CDR1 and CDR2 are WNHNN and SYGVQD (reference sequence). CDR3 loop: CASSEGGGRETQYF. CDR3 coding DNA: TGCGCCAGCAGTGAAGGCGGGGGGCGTGAGACCCAGTACTTC.